A single sample is the source of the 6 T cell receptor beta chains below, sequenced in a study of Graves' ophthalmopathy and Graves' hyperthyroidism. RNA served as the template for amplifying TCR beta CDR3 regions. HTBI primers were used in a first-round RT-PCR, which preceded a second-round multiplex PCR. TCRdb re-called the multiplex PCR reads with MiXCR, one entry per CDR3 protein. The table records 200,000 to 250,000 distinct CDR3 sequences, 20% to 25% of them present only once. Sequenced: peripheral blood. The receptor source for this set is a woman in her forties or fifties with Graves' ophthalmopathy.

This clonotype appeared many times. CDR3 nucleotides: TGTGCCAGCAGTCTCGGGACGGTTAACTATGGCTACACCTTC. Translating gives CASSLGTVNYGYTF. The V and J genes are TRBV12-3 or TRBV12-4 and TRBJ1-2; tentative D call: TRBD1 (5 bases). CDR3 length equals 14 residues. Trimming removed 5 bases from V and 1 base from J, with 11 bases in between.

Details on this clonotype: This CDR3 fails to terminate in the conserved phenylalanine or tryptophan, so it likely reflects a read error. The V and J genes are TRBV27 and TRBJ1-5, with no clear D. This CDR3 contains 12 residues. V was clipped by 5 bases and J by 5 bases, with 7 bases between them. From germline, CDR1 is MNHEY and CDR2 SMNVEV (reference sequence). The CDR3, as DNA: TGTGCCAGCAGTACTGGGTATCAGCCCCAGCATATT. It is translated as CASSTGYQPQHI.

This clonotype was found many times. The chain carries TRBV7-2 and TRBJ2-7; 12 bases fit TRBD2. Germline V gene sequence: CDR1 SGHTA, CDR2 FQGNSA. J was trimmed by 1 base and V by 7 bases; bases with no gene match: 5. The CDR3 runs 15 residues. The DNA for the CDR3 is TGTGCCAGCACCCTCGGACTAGCGGGATCCTACGAGCAGTACTTC. Protein product: CASTLGLAGSYEQYF.

This clonotype was observed many times. V and J are TRBV5-6 and TRBJ1-5; TRBD1 agrees at 9 bases. V gave up 3 bases and J gave up 5 bases; unmatched junction bases: 6. Germline CDR1 is SGHDT and CDR2 is YYEEEE. The CDR3 runs 15 residues. The CDR3 nucleotides are TGTGCCAGCAGCTCCACACAGGGGGCTCATCAGCCCCAGCATTTT. Amino acid sequence: CASSSTQGAHQPQHF. Full variable domain (outside the CDR3, taken from reference TRBV5-6 and TRBJ1-5): DAGVTQSPTHLIKTRGQQVTLRCSPKSGHDTVSWYQQALGQGPQFIFQYYEEEERQRGNFPDRFSGHQFPNYSSELNVNALLLGDSALYLCASSSTQGAHQPQHFGDGTRLSIL.

This clonotype was seen ten or more times. The J gene is TRBJ2-4, the V gene TRBV6-1, with a weak D call TRBD1 (6 bases). CDR1 and CDR2 (germline): MNHNS, SASEGT. CDR3 length equals 16 residues. V lost 3 bases and J 0 bases, leaving 12 bases between the germline ends. The CDR3 nucleotides are TGTGCCAGCAGTGACCCCCGGACAGTAGCCAAAAACATTCAGTACTTC. Protein sequence: CASSDPRTVAKNIQYF.

The gene calls are TRBV14 and TRBJ1-2; perhaps TRBD1 as D (5 bases). Trimming removed 1 base at V and 3 bases at J, with 9 bases between. The length of the CDR3 is 14 residues. The germline V gene has CDR1 SGHDN and CDR2 FVKESK. CDR3 nucleotides: TGTGCCAGCAGCCAAGGGGGCGCCTACTATGGCTACACCTTC. Protein: CASSQGGAYYGYTF.